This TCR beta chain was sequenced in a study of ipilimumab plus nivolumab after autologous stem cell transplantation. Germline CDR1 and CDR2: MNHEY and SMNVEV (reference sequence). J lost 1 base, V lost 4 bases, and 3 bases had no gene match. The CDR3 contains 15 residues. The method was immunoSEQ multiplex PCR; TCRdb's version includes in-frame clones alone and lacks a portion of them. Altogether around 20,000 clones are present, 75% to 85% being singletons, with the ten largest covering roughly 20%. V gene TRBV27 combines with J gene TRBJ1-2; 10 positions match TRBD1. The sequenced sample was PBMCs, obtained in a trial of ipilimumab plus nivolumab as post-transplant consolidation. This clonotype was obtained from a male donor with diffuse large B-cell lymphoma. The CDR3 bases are TGTGCCAGCAGTTATAGGGACAGGGGTAACTATGGCTACACCTTC. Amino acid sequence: CASSYRDRGNYGYTF.